A selection of T cell receptor beta chains follows, all from one sample in a study of T cell responses to AZD1222 COVID-19 vaccine. Measured with immunoSEQ multiplex PCR; TCRdb has only the in-frame clones, and not every one. The sample holds about 180,000 clones, around 88% seen once. The source was peripheral blood, collected 28 days after the second AZD1222 dose. These receptors were obtained from an adult who received the AZD1222 COVID-19 vaccine. The CDR3 runs from the conserved cysteine through the conserved F or W.

v_gene,j_gene,CDR3aa
TRBV5-6,TRBJ1-2,CASSPRGGSGYTF
TRBV19,TRBJ1-3,CASTLDRASGNTIYF
TRBV3-1/TRBV3-2,TRBJ2-5,CASSLSPSGSGTQYF
TRBV7-2,TRBJ2-2,CASSFLRGGRSTGELFF
TRBV19,TRBJ2-3,CASSSAGTDTQYF
TRBV7-2,TRBJ2-2,CASSLGTGELFF
TRBV7-8,TRBJ2-6,CASSLRGQGVSGANVLTF
TRBV29-1,TRBJ1-1,CSVGAAFNTEAFF
TRBV3-1/TRBV3-2,TRBJ1-3,CASSQDLVGQGGNTIYF
TRBV3-1/TRBV3-2,TRBJ2-2,CASSQLGSLTGELFF
TRBV19,TRBJ2-1,CASSTSGGREQFF
TRBV6-2/TRBV6-3,TRBJ2-1,CASSLRQGYNEQFF
TRBV29-1,TRBJ1-1,CSAEKGGQGGEAFF
TRBV5-1,TRBJ1-1,CASSRTGDTEAFF
TRBV4-1,TRBJ1-4,CASSPLIGRDRGNEKLFF
TRBV4-1,TRBJ2-1,CASSHHAPGTVYNEQFF
TRBV4-3,TRBJ1-5,CASSQDWVSDSNQPQHF